The present T cell receptor (beta chain) was sequenced within a study of CD8 T cells in Susac syndrome (dated by TCRdb to between 2017 and 2020). For the study in its entirety: The study used repertoire sequencing to test whether antigen drove CD8+ T cell activation and differentiation in Susac syndrome. The study compared CD8+ T cell repertoire clonality among over ten healthy donors, 14 Susac syndrome patients and fewer than 19 multiple sclerosis patients. General findings and caveats noted by the study authors: The study acknowledged that relatively few individuals were included in the TCR sequencing and HLA analysis.

High-throughput TCR beta sequencing profiled peripheral blood CD8+ and CD4+ T cells from healthy donors, Susac syndrome patients and multiple sclerosis patients. Healthy donors were age- and sex-matched controls. Bulk CD8+ and CD4+ T cells were purified by magnetic negative isolation, while CD8+ TEMRA cells were enriched using FACS. Blood was collected in EDTA tubes and processed within 24 hours, with PBMCs isolated through density gradient centrifugation. PBMCs intended for TCR sequencing were cryopreserved in liquid nitrogen and were subsequently thawed in a 37 degrees C water bath. Purity of sorted or isolated CD4+, CD8+ and CD8+ TEMRA cells was at least 90%. Regarding this clonotype: The target of this receptor is not known. Base qualities are not provided; no much larger clone lies one nucleotide away.

As encoded in the germline V gene, CDR1 is SGHTA while CDR2 is FQGNSA. The CDR3 starts with the cysteine, ends with the phenylalanine, and has 17 residues. This entry keeps only the CDR3 DNA: 51 bases, framed from base 1. Trimming removed 2 bases from V and 2 bases from J, leaving 16 bases between the germline ends. RNA was extracted using the RNeasy kit, and roughly 0.5 to 1 microgram was reverse transcribed with random hexamers. TCR beta CDR3 regions were amplified with the immunoSEQ multiplex PCR assay covering 54 Vbeta and 13 Jbeta segments. To correct PCR amplification bias, a synthetic template baseline was used for both primer optimization and computational correction. In the authors' own workflow: Reads were assigned to V, D and J genes according to IMGT and analyzed in immunoSEQ Analyzer, with only productive sequences retained. Clonality was calculated as one minus the Shannon entropy normalized by log2 of the number of productive unique sequences. For each patient and control, public and private clones were evaluated among the 100 most prevalent clones. Clones were defined as Susac-specific if absent from the healthy and MS cohorts, from approximately 1,100 published viral clones and from other ImmuneACCESS disease sequences. TCRdb handled the public reads itself, with Q25 trimming in fastp and clone calling in MiXCR, and kept productive beta chains. Every entry covers one CDR3 protein and lists the most common genes and DNA from its rows. Clone size and V and J calls follow TCRdb, not the original study. This sample gives some 26,000 distinct CDR3 sequences in total; 90% to 95% of them show up just once. The ten largest clones add up to more than 0.25% of the sample.

Here the chain combines TRBV7-2 and TRBJ2-4, with a tentative D gene TRBD2 over 5 matching bases. Sequenced input: CD8+ T cells from PBMCs. The receptor was derived from a human donor in good health. The DNA sequence follows: TGTGCCAGCAGCTTAAACGCACACTACGGGACCAAAAACATTCAGTACTTC. This gives the protein CASSLNAHYGTKNIQYF. The full variable domain, completed from the reference TRBV7-2 and TRBJ2-4 proteins outside the CDR3, reads GAGVSQSPSNKVTEKGKDVELRCDPISGHTALYWYRQSLGQGLEFLIYFQGNSAPDKSGLPSDRFSAERTGGSVSTLTIQRTQQEDSAVYLCASSLNAHYGTKNIQYFGAGTRLSVL.